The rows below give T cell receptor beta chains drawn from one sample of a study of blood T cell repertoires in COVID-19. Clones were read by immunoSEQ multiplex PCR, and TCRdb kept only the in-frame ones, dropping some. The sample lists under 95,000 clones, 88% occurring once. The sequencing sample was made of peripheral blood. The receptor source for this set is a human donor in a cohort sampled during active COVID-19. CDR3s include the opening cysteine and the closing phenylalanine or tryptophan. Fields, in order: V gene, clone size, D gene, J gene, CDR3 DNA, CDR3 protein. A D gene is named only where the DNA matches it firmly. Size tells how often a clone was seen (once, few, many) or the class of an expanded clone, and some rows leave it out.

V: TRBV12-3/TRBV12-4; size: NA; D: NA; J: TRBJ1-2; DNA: TGTGCCAGCAGTCAGCGGGAGAGCTATGGCTACACCTTC; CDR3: CASSQRESYGYTF
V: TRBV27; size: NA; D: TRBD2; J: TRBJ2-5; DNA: TGTGCCAGCAGTCCCCCCGTACTAGCGGAGGGGGAGACCCAGTACTTC; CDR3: CASSPPVLAEGETQYF
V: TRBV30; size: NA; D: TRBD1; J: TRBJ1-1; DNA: TGTGCCTGGAGTACGGAGTCGACCGGGACAGGGGTTACTGAAGCTTTCTTT; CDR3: CAWSTESTGTGVTEAFF
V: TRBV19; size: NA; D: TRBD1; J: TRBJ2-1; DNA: TGTGCCTCTCGGATGGGGACAGGGCACAATGAGCAGTTCTTC; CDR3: CASRMGTGHNEQFF
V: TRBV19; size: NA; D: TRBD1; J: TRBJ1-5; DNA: TGTGCCAGTAGCCCACAGGGGGCGTTGGATCAGCCCCAGCATTTT; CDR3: CASSPQGALDQPQHF
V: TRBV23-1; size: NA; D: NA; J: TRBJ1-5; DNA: TGCGCCAGCAGTCAATCGAGAGACAGGCACGGCAATCAGCCCCAGCATTTT; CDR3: CASSQSRDRHGNQPQHF
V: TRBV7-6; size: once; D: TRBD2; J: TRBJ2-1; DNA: TGTGCCAGCAGCTTAGCGGGCGGGGGTACGAGAGAGCAGTTCTTC; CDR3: CASSLAGGGTREQFF
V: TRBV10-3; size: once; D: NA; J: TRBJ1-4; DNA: TGTGCCACCAGCCGTGGCTTCATGAATGAAAAACTGTTTTTT; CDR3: CATSRGFMNEKLFF
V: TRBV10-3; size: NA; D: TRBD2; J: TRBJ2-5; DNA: TGTGCCATCAGTGAGTCGCGACTAGCGGGGGTGACTAGGGAGACCCAGTACTTC; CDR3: CAISESRLAGVTRETQYF
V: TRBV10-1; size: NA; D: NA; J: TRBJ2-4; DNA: TGCGCCAGCAGTGAACTACCCTATAACATTCAGTACTTC; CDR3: CASSELPYNIQYF
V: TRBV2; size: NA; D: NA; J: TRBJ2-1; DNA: TGTGCCAGCGCTGCGAACAATGAGCAGTTCTTC; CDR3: CASAANNEQFF
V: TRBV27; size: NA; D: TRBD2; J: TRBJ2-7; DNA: TGTGCCAGCAGTCCGACTAGCACCACCTACGAGCAGTACTTC; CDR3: CASSPTSTTYEQYF
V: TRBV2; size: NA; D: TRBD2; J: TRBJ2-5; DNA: TGTGCCAGCAGATCCGGGACTAGTCATGGGACCCAGTACTTC; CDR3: CASRSGTSHGTQYF
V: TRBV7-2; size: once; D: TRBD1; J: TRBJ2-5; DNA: TGTGCCAGCAGCTTAGTAGGGACAGGGCATCAAGAGACCCAGTACTTC; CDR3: CASSLVGTGHQETQYF
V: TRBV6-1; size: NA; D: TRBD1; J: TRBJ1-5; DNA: TGTGCCAGCAGGGAACGGAGGACAGGGAGCAATCAGCCCCAGCATTTT; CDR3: CASRERRTGSNQPQHF
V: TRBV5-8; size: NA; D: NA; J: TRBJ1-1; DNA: TGTGCCAGCACCTACCGGGACCGGAGGGGCCCATTGAACACTGAAGCTTTCTTT; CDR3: CASTYRDRRGPLNTEAFF
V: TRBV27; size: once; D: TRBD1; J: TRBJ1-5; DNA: TGTGCCAGCAGTTTAGGGACAGGGGGCTGGGGCAATCAGCCCCAGCATTTT; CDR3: CASSLGTGGWGNQPQHF
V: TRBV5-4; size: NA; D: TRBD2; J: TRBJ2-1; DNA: TGTGCCAGCAGCCTGGGAGCGGGGCCCCGCAGTGAGCAGTTCTTC; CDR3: CASSLGAGPRSEQFF
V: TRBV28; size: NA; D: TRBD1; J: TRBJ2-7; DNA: TGTGCCAGCACGACCGGGACAGGACAGTACGAGCAGTACTTC; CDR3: CASTTGTGQYEQYF
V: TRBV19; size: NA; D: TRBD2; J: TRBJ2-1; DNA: TGTGCCAGTAGTTCCTCCAATTATCGGGGACTAGCGGGAGTAGATGAGCAGTTCTTC; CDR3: CASSSSNYRGLAGVDEQFF
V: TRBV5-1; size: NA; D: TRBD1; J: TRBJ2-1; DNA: TGCGCCAGCAGCTCCCGTCCGGGACAGGGGAGCGATGAGCAGTTCTTC; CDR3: CASSSRPGQGSDEQFF
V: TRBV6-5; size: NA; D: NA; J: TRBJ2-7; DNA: TGTGCCAGCAGTAGACTTACTAGTTCGCCGTACGAGCAGTACTTC; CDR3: CASSRLTSSPYEQYF
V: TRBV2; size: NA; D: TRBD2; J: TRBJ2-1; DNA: TGTGCCAGCAGTCCCGGGACTACCGAATACAATGAGCAGTTCTTC; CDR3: CASSPGTTEYNEQFF
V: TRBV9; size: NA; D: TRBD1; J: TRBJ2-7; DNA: TGTGCCAGCAGCGTCGAGGACAGGAGCTCCTACGAGCAGTACTTC; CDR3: CASSVEDRSSYEQYF
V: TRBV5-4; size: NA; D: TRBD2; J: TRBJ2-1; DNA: TGTGCCAGCAGCTCTAGCGGGGGGACCTACAATGAGCAGTTCTTC; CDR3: CASSSSGGTYNEQFF
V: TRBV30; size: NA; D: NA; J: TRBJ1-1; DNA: TGTGCCTGTCTTGGCGGTTTCACTGAAGCTTTCTTT; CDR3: CACLGGFTEAFF
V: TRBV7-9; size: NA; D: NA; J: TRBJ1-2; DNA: TGTGCCAGCAGCTTTTCAGGGAACTATGGCTACACCTTC; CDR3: CASSFSGNYGYTF
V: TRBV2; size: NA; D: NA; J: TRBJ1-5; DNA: TGTGCCAGCAGTGAAGAGGCAGGGGTTCACCAGCCCCAGCATTTT; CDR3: CASSEEAGVHQPQHF
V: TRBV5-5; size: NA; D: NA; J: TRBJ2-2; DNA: TGTGCCAGCAGCTTGCGGTCAGGGGCCCTCACCGGGGAGCTGTTTTTT; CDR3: CASSLRSGALTGELFF
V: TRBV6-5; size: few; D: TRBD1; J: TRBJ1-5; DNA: TGTGCCAGTTTAGAACAGGGGATCGGGCATCAGCCCCAGCATTTT; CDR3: CASLEQGIGHQPQHF
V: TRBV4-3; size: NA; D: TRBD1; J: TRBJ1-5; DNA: TGCGCCAGCAGCCATGGAACTGGACAGGGGGCTCATCAGCCCCAGCATTTT; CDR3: CASSHGTGQGAHQPQHF
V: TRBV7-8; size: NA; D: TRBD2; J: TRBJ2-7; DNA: TGTGCCAGCAGCTCGGGACTAGCGGGAGGATCCGCCTACGAGCAGTACTTC; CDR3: CASSSGLAGGSAYEQYF
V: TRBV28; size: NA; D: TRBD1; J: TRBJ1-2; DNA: TGTGCCAGCAGTTTCCCCGGGACAGGGAATAGTTTCTATGGCTACACCTTC; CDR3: CASSFPGTGNSFYGYTF
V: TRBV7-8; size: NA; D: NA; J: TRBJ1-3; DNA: TGTGCCAGCAGCCCAACTACAAACACCATATATTTT; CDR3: CASSPTTNTIYF
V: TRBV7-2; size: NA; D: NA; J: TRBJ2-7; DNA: TGTGCCAGCAGCTTAGTGTCTGGGGGGGGGCTTTACGAGCAGTACTTC; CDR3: CASSLVSGGGLYEQYF
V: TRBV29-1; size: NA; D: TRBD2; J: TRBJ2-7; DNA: TGCAGCGTTGAGCCCCGCGGGAGCTCCTACGAGCAGTACTTC; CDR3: CSVEPRGSSYEQYF
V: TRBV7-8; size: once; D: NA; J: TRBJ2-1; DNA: TGTGCCAGCAGCTTAGGTGGGGGGGCCCGGTGGAATGAGCAGTTCTTC; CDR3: CASSLGGGARWNEQFF
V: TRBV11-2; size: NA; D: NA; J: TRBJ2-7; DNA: TGTGCCAGCAGCTTACAGAATTCCTACGAGCAGTACTTC; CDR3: CASSLQNSYEQYF
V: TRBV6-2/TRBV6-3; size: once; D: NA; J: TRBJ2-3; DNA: TGTGCCAGCAGTTACAGGCAGGGCACAGATACGCAGTATTTT; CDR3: CASSYRQGTDTQYF
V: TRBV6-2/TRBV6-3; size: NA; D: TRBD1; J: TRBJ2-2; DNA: TGTGCCAGCAGTTACTCGAAGGGACAGGGTCCCGGGGAGCTGTTTTTT; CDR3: CASSYSKGQGPGELFF
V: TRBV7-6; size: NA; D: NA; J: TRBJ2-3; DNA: TGTGCCAGCAGCCAAGGGAGAGATACGCAGTATTTT; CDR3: CASSQGRDTQYF
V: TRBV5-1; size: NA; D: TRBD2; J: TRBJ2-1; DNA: TGCGCCAGCAGCTTGGCAGCGGGATACAATGAGCAGTTCTTC; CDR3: CASSLAAGYNEQFF
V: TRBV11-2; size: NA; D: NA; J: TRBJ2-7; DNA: TGTGCCAGCAGCTTAGGCAGCTACGAGCAGTACTTC; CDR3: CASSLGSYEQYF
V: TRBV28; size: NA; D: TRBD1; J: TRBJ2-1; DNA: TGTGCCAGCAGTCCAGGGGGTCTAAAGAATGAGCAGTTCTTC; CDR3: CASSPGGLKNEQFF
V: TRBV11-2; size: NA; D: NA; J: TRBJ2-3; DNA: TGTGCCAGCAGCTTAGGATCGGGAGCAGATACGCAGTATTTT; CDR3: CASSLGSGADTQYF
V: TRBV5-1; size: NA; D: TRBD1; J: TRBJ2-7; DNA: TGCGCCAGCAGCTTGACCCAGGGGGCCTCCTACGAGCAGTACTTC; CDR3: CASSLTQGASYEQYF
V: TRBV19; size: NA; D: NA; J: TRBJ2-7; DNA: TGTGCCAGTAGTCCTAGCGCTATCGGCGAGCAGTACTTC; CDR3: CASSPSAIGEQYF
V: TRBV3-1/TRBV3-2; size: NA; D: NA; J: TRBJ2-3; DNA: TGTGCCAGCACCAACCTTGACAGGAGCACAGATACGCAGTATTTT; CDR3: CASTNLDRSTDTQYF
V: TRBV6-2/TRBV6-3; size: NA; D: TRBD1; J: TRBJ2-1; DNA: TGTGCCAGCAGTACCCCCGGGACAGGGTTAGGTGAGCAGTTCTTC; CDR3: CASSTPGTGLGEQFF
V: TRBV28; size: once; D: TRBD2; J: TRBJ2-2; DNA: TGTGCCAGCAGTAAGGGACTAAATACGTATGGCGGGGAGCTGTTTTTT; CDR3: CASSKGLNTYGGELFF
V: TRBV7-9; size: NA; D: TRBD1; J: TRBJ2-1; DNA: TGTGCCAGCAATAACGACAGGGCCCCGAGCTCCTACAATGAGCAGTTCTTC; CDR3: CASNNDRAPSSYNEQFF
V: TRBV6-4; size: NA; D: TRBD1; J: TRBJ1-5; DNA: TGTGCCAGCAGTCAGACAGGGGGCGACAATCAGCCCCAGCATTTT; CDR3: CASSQTGGDNQPQHF
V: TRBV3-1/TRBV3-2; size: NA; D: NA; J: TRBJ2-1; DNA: TGTGCCAGCAGCCAAGATCCCTTGAGGATGCAGTTCTTC; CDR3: CASSQDPLRMQFF
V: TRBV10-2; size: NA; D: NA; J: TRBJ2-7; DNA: TGCGCCAGCAGGCCTACCGGGGGACGGACCTCCTACGAGCAGTACTTC; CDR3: CASRPTGGRTSYEQYF
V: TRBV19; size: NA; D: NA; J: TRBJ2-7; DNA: TGTGCCAGTAGTATTTCTGTGGGTGGGAGCTCCTACGAGCAGTACTTC; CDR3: CASSISVGGSSYEQYF
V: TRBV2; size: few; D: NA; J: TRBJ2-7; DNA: TGTGCCAGCAGAAGCACAGGTGGGGAAGGCTACGAGCAGTACTTC; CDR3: CASRSTGGEGYEQYF
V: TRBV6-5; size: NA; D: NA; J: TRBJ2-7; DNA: TGTGCCAGCAGCAACAGGGCTTTGTACGAGCAGTACTTC; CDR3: CASSNRALYEQYF
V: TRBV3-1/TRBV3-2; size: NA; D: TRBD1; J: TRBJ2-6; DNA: TGTGCCAGCAGCTCTGGGACAGTTCCCTCTGGGGCCAACGTCCTGACTTTC; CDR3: CASSSGTVPSGANVLTF
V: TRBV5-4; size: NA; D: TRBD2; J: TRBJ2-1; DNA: TGTGCCAGCAGGCGGCGGACTAGCGGGAGGGGGGATGAGCAGTTCTTC; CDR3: CASRRRTSGRGDEQFF